Below are 31 T cell receptor beta chains sequenced from a single sample in a study of blood T cell repertoires in COVID-19. Sequencing used immunoSEQ multiplex PCR; TCRdb keeps in-frame clones, though not all of them. The sample gives around 270,000 clones, approximately 80% of which show up once; 4.2% is in the top ten. The sample comprised peripheral blood. The receptors were sampled from a man aged 55 to 70 with acute or convalescent COVID-19.

The chain couples TRBV7-9 to TRBJ2-1; 7 bases line up with TRBD2. The CDR3 covers 13 residues. V lost 0 bases to trimming and J lost 8 bases; unmatched junction nucleotides: 1. The germline V gene encodes CDR1 SEHNR and CDR2 FQNEAQ (reference sequence). The CDR3 reads CASSLASGHEQFF. The CDR3 nucleotides read TGTGCCAGCAGCTTAGCTAGCGGGCATGAGCAGTTCTTC.

This chain links TRBV18 with TRBJ2-7; a possible D gene is TRBD1 (7 bases). The germline V and J ends were trimmed by 3 bases and 3 bases, with 18 bases remaining between them. The CDR3 loop spans 16 amino acids. Germline-derived CDR1 and CDR2 are KGHSH and LQKENI. CDR3 loop: CASSPNGAGGLYEQYF. The CDR3 DNA reads as TGTGCCAGCTCACCGAACGGGGCAGGGGGACTCTACGAGCAGTACTTC. The full variable domain, with the rest looked up from reference TRBV18 and TRBJ2-7, is NAGVMQNPRHLVRRRGQEARLRCSPMKGHSHVYWYRQLPEEGLKFMVYLQKENIIDESGMPKERFSAEFPKEGPSILRIQQVVRGDSAAYFCASSPNGAGGLYEQYFGPGTRLTVT.

This clone was counted a single time. The chain links TRBV19 to TRBJ1-4; D may be TRBD1 (5 bases). The V gene's germline CDR1 is LNHDA and CDR2 SQIVND (reference sequence). V was pared by 7 bases and J by 7 bases, with 13 bases between. The CDR3 spans 13 residues. CDR3 DNA sequence: TGTGCCAGTATAGTTCCGGGGGGTGAAAAACTGTTTTTT. Its protein product is CASIVPGGEKLFF.

This chain links TRBV19 with TRBJ1-1, with unresolved D. V gave up 3 bases and J gave up 5 bases, with 16 bases separating them. Germline V CDR1 and CDR2: LNHDA, SQIVND (reference sequence). The CDR3 covers 15 residues. This chain's CDR3 is CASSMDRGRWTEAFF. In nucleotides, the CDR3 is TGTGCCAGTAGTATGGATCGGGGAAGATGGACTGAAGCTTTCTTT.

The chain has TRBV7-8 and TRBJ2-5; D remains unclear. Germline CDR1 is SGHVS and CDR2 is FQNEAQ. V gave up 5 bases and J gave up 4 bases, with 20 bases separating them. CDR3 length: 16 amino acids. The CDR3 nucleotides are TGTGCCAGCAGCCCTGCAGAGAAGGCTAGAATAGAGACCCAGTACTTC. Protein product: CASSPAEKARIETQYF.

This chain joins TRBV6-2 or TRBV6-3 and TRBJ2-6; a weak D match, TRBD1 (5 bases). This CDR3 is built from 15 residues. Trimming took off 6 bases at V and 2 bases at J, with 11 bases between the two ends. Germline values: CDR1 MNHEY, CDR2 SVGEGT. In DNA, the CDR3 is TGTGCCAGCAGGCCTCAGGGCACTGGGGCCAACGTCCTGACTTTC. Its translation: CASRPQGTGANVLTF.

The V gene is TRBV4-1, the J gene TRBJ2-7, with D possibly matching TRBD1 (6 bases). There are 16 residues in the CDR3. Trimming took 0 bases from V and 2 from J, leaving 14 bases between them. Germline assignment: CDR1 MGHRA and CDR2 YSYEKL. The CDR3 is CASSQEVTGNTYEQYF. The CDR3 DNA reads TGCGCCAGCAGCCAAGAGGTTACAGGGAACACCTACGAGCAGTACTTC.

V usage is TRBV28 and J usage is TRBJ2-7; TRBD1 might be the D (6 bases). Germline V gene data show CDR1 as MDHEN and CDR2 as SYDVKM. There are 14 residues in the CDR3. V dropped 7 bases and J dropped 1 base, with 14 bases sitting between them. CDR3 nucleotide sequence: TGTGCCAGCACCTCCGGGACACCTTCCTACGAGCAGTACTTC. Encoded protein: CASTSGTPSYEQYF.

The chain carries TRBV29-1 and TRBJ2-3; D uncertain. In germline, CDR1 is SQVTM, CDR2 ANQGSEA. The length of the CDR3 is 13 residues. This CDR3 is CSSSRPETDTQYF. Here the CDR3 DNA reads TGCAGTTCCTCGAGGCCCGAGACAGATACGCAGTATTTT.

The J gene is TRBJ2-7, the V gene TRBV20-1, with TRBD2 identical over 7 bases. This CDR3 comprises 15 residues. Germline V gene data show CDR1 as DFQATT and CDR2 as SNEGSKA (reference sequence). The V segment lost 3 bases and the J segment 1 base; nucleotides outside the gene matches: 9. In DNA form, the CDR3 reads TGCAGTGCTAGTGTTCCTAGCGGCGGTTCCTACGAGCAGTACTTC. It encodes CSASVPSGGSYEQYF.

This rearrangement joins TRBV18 to TRBJ1-4; D is uncertain. The CDR3 sequence is 15 residues long. V was shortened by 2 bases and J by 4 bases, with 11 bases between the two germline ends. Germline CDR1 and CDR2: KGHSH and LQKENI. The CDR3 loop is CASSPEVGFNEKLFF. DNA for the CDR3: TGTGCCAGCTCACCAGAGGTCGGATTTAATGAAAAACTGTTTTTT. The full variable domain, completed using reference TRBV18 and TRBJ1-4, is NAGVMQNPRHLVRRRGQEARLRCSPMKGHSHVYWYRQLPEEGLKFMVYLQKENIIDESGMPKERFSAEFPKEGPSILRIQQVVRGDSAAYFCASSPEVGFNEKLFFGSGTQLSVL.

J is TRBJ1-2 and V is TRBV11-2; TRBD1 agrees at 8 bases. V lost 3 bases, J lost 8 bases, and 5 bases stayed unmatched. The germline gives CDR1 SGHAT, CDR2 FQNNGV. The CDR3 spans 13 residues. CDR3: CASSLDRAGGYTF. The CDR3 nucleotides are TGTGCCAGCAGCTTGGACAGGGCGGGCGGCTACACCTTC.

This chain uses TRBV10-2 with TRBJ2-7, with D possibly TRBD2 on 6 matching bases. There are 14 residues in the CDR3. CDR1 and CDR2 from the germline V gene are WSHSY and SAAADI. With 3 bases removed from V and 5 bases from J, the gap between germline ends came to 14 bases. CDR3: CASSDSTSYHEQYF. CDR3 coding DNA: TGCGCCAGCAGTGACTCAACTAGCTACCACGAGCAGTACTTC.

The gene calls are TRBV6-2 or TRBV6-3 and TRBJ2-7, with no clear D. The V gene's germline CDR1 is MNHEY and CDR2 SVGEGT. CDR3 length: 14 residues. Trimming cost V 6 bases and J 7 bases, with 19 bases left between them. DNA for the CDR3: TGTGCCAGCAGCCGAGCCCTTCTCGCCGTGGAGCAGTACTTC. Translated: CASSRALLAVEQYF.

The V and J genes are TRBV2 and TRBJ1-5, with TRBD1 as a possible D gene (5 bases). The V end was cut by 7 bases, the J end by 4 bases, with 14 bases between. The V gene's germline CDR1 is SNHLY and CDR2 FYNNEI. The CDR3 length is 14 residues. The chain's CDR3 is CASTLLGPNQPQHF. The CDR3 nucleotides are TGTGCCAGCACCCTCCTGGGGCCAAATCAGCCCCAGCATTTT.

The chain uses TRBV5-6 and TRBJ2-7; 8 bases map to TRBD1. In germline, CDR1 is SGHDT, CDR2 YYEEEE. V was clipped by 5 bases and J by 0 bases; unmatched bases: 4. There are 14 residues in the CDR3. The CDR3 coding sequence is TGTGCCAGCAGAGAGACAGGGGCCTCCTACGAGCAGTACTTC. Its translation: CASRETGASYEQYF. The entire variable domain, with the rest obtained from reference TRBV5-6 and TRBJ2-7, is as follows: DAGVTQSPTHLIKTRGQQVTLRCSPKSGHDTVSWYQQALGQGPQFIFQYYEEEERQRGNFPDRFSGHQFPNYSSELNVNALLLGDSALYLCASRETGASYEQYFGPGTRLTVT.

The chain combines TRBV5-1 with TRBJ1-1, with D maybe TRBD1 (5 bases). Trimming removed 3 bases at V and 1 base at J, with 16 bases between. This CDR3 spans 16 amino acids. CDR1 SGHRS and CDR2 YFSETQ come from the germline V gene. The CDR3 is CASSSTPDTRNTEAFF. CDR3 sequence (DNA): TGCGCCAGCAGCTCAACCCCGGACACAAGGAACACTGAAGCTTTCTTT.

The chain couples TRBV28 to TRBJ1-1; D is unresolved. The V end lost 2 bases, the J end lost 10 bases, and 8 bases lay between the germline ends. Germline values: CDR1 MDHEN, CDR2 SYDVKM. This CDR3 region has 11 residues. The CDR3 is CASSLNRGAFF. Written as DNA, the CDR3 is TGTGCCAGCAGTTTAAACCGGGGAGCTTTCTTT. The full variable domain, in which reference TRBV28 and TRBJ1-1 provide the parts outside the CDR3, is DVKVTQSSRYLVKRTGEKVFLECVQDMDHENMFWYRQDPGLGLRLIYFSYDVKMKEKGDIPEGYSVSREKKERFSLILESASTNQTSMYLCASSLNRGAFFGQGTRLTVV.

The chain has TRBV5-6 and TRBJ1-1; D may be TRBD1 (5 bases). Germline V gene data show CDR1 as SGHDT and CDR2 as YYEEEE. CDR3 length equals 16 residues. Trimming took off 0 bases at V and 5 bases at J, with 17 bases between the two ends. The CDR3 region is CASSLEPQGLRTEAFF. For the CDR3, the DNA is TGTGCCAGCAGCTTGGAACCGCAGGGTCTGAGGACTGAAGCTTTCTTT.

This sequence joins TRBV12-5 and TRBJ2-5, with 10 nucleotides matching TRBD1. This CDR3 spans 13 amino acids. The junction had 5 bases not matched to a gene; V was cut back by 9 bases and J by 4 bases. Germline assignment: CDR1 LGHNT and CDR2 FRNRAP. The CDR3 region is CASDRGRGETQYF. For the CDR3, the DNA is TGTGCTAGCGACAGGGGGCGCGGAGAGACCCAGTACTTC.

The chain carries TRBV3-1 (or the pseudogene TRBV3-2) and TRBJ2-7, with 12 bases aligning to TRBD2. This CDR3 contains 20 residues. In germline, CDR1 is LGHDT, CDR2 YNNKEL (reference sequence). With V trimmed by 0 bases and J by 5 bases, 17 bases remained unmatched. The CDR3 region is CASSQDTPRLAGVCSHEQYF. The CDR3 nucleotides are TGTGCCAGCAGCCAAGATACCCCAAGACTAGCGGGAGTGTGTTCCCACGAGCAGTACTTC.

This clone occurred many times. The rearrangement uses TRBV11-3 and TRBJ2-1, with 7 bases fitting TRBD1. Germline CDR1 and CDR2: SGHNT and YENEEA. The length of the CDR3 is 15 residues. The junction had 4 bases not matched to a gene; V was cut back by 3 bases and J by 2 bases. CDR3 nucleotides: TGTGCCAGCAGCTTCCAGACAGGGCCCTACAATGAGCAGTTCTTC. It codes for CASSFQTGPYNEQFF.

The V call is TRBV3-1 (or the pseudogene TRBV3-2), the J call TRBJ2-5, with 7 bases lining up with TRBD1. Trimming at V came to 8 bases and at J to 2 bases, leaving 11 bases not matched to a gene. This CDR3 spans 15 amino acids. In germline, CDR1 is LGHDT, CDR2 YNNKEL (reference sequence). The CDR3 loop is CASVPTGDRQETQYF. CDR3 DNA: TGTGCCAGCGTCCCCACAGGGGACCGTCAAGAGACCCAGTACTTC.

The chain is built from TRBV13 and TRBJ2-3; 9 bases line up with TRBD2. The germline CDR1 and CDR2 sequences are PRHDT and FYEKMQ (reference sequence). CDR3 length: 14 residues. The V segment lost 4 bases and the J segment 4 bases; nucleotides outside the gene matches: 3. The CDR3 nucleotides read TGTGCCAGCAGCTGGGTAGCGGGAGCAGATACGCAGTATTTT. It translates to CASSWVAGADTQYF.

The chain joins TRBV5-1 to TRBJ2-2; D not resolved. The ends were cut back, 2 bases at V and 8 bases at J, with 4 bases in the middle. Germline V gives CDR1 SGHRS, CDR2 YFSETQ. This CDR3 contains 11 residues. DNA of the CDR3: TGCGCCAGCAGCTTCGGGGGGGAGCTGTTTTTT. This gives the protein CASSFGGELFF.

The chain employs TRBV7-6 and TRBJ2-1, with TRBD2 matching 10 bases. CDR3 length: 17 residues. CDR1 is SGHVS and CDR2 is FNYEAQ in the germline V gene. J was trimmed by 7 bases and V by 5 bases; bases with no gene match: 14. CDR3 in amino acids: CASSPEPGTSVINEQFF. CDR3 in DNA: TGTGCCAGCAGCCCAGAACCCGGGACTAGCGTTATTAATGAGCAGTTCTTC.

This chain connects TRBV2 to TRBJ2-7; D unclear. CDR1 is SNHLY, CDR2 FYNNEI, per germline. The CDR3 has 12 residues. Trimming took off 8 bases at V and 1 base at J, with 9 bases between the two ends. CDR3 sequence: CASSFYSYEQYF. CDR3 DNA sequence: TGTGCCAGCTCTTTCTATTCCTACGAGCAGTACTTC. The variable domain in full, completed from reference TRBV2 and TRBJ2-7, reads EPEVTQTPSHQVTQMGQEVILRCVPISNHLYFYWYRQILGQKVEFLVSFYNNEISEKSEIFDDQFSVERPDGSNFTLKIRSTKLEDSAMYFCASSFYSYEQYFGPGTRLTVT.

V is TRBV5-1 and J is TRBJ2-2, with unresolved D. Trimming stripped 0 bases from V and 11 bases from J, with 11 bases between. The CDR3 is 13 amino acids. CDR1 is SGHRS and CDR2 is YFSETQ in the germline V gene. The CDR3: CASSLAEAKELFF. DNA of the CDR3: TGCGCCAGCAGCTTGGCCGAAGCAAAAGAGCTGTTTTTT.

The chain is built from TRBV5-5 and TRBJ1-3; TRBD1 might be the D (5 bases). CDR3 length equals 14 residues. V was clipped by 3 bases and J by 5 bases, with 12 bases between them. Germline V gives CDR1 SGHKS, CDR2 YYEKEE (reference sequence). The chain's CDR3 is CASSSGTARNTIYF. The CDR3 region has the DNA TGTGCCAGCAGCTCCGGGACTGCGAGAAACACCATATATTTT.

DNA for the CDR3: TGTGCCAGCAGTTACCGGACAGTTTTCACCGGGGAGCTGTTTTTT. The encoded protein is CASSYRTVFTGELFF. The chain couples TRBV6-2 or TRBV6-3 to TRBJ2-2; tentative D call: TRBD1 (6 bases). Germline lookup yields CDR1 MNHEY and CDR2 SVGEGT. The CDR3 runs 15 residues. V was cut by 2 bases and J by 4 bases, with 11 bases left in between.

A few counts support this clone. The genes are TRBV5-1 and TRBJ2-1, with 12 bases that match TRBD2. Per the germline V gene, CDR1 is SGHRS and CDR2 is YFSETQ. V lost 0 bases and J lost 0; bases outside the gene matches: 10. The CDR3 contains 20 residues. CDR3 region: CASSLGNLAGGTSSYNEQFF. DNA of the CDR3: TGCGCCAGCAGCTTGGGAAACCTAGCGGGGGGGACTAGCTCCTACAATGAGCAGTTCTTC.